Listed below are T cell receptor beta chains from one sample, sequenced in a study of T cells in Graves' hyperthyroidism and ophthalmopathy. TCRdb redid the calling of the multiplex PCR reads with MiXCR, one entry per CDR3 protein. The sample records about 570,000 distinct CDR3 sequences, just over 45% being singletons. The sequenced material came from peripheral blood or thyroid tissue (not recorded which). Receptors were obtained from an adult woman with Graves' disease, either hyperthyroidism or ophthalmopathy (not recorded which). Each CDR3 is given with its conserved first and last residue. Fields, in order: J gene, clone size, V gene, D gene, CDR3 DNA, CDR3 protein. D genes are given only for firm matches. Expanded clones get a size class; other rows say once, few or many, or leave the size out.

TRBJ2-1,NA,TRBV12-3/TRBV12-4,TRBD1,TGTGCCAGCACCATAACAGGGGGCTTC,CASTITGGF
TRBJ2-2,many,TRBV7-9,NA,TGTGCCAGCAGCTTAGCGCAGTTTGGGGCAAGCGACGGGGAGCTGTTTTTT,CASSLAQFGASDGELFF
TRBJ1-2,NA,TRBV10-2,NA,TGCGCCAGCAGGGCGACCCTCACTTTGAACTATGGCTACACCTTC,CASRATLTLNYGYTF
TRBJ2-1,NA,TRBV4-2,NA,TGTGCCAGCAGCCAAGGACAGGCCTCCTACAATGAGCAGTTCTTC,CASSQGQASYNEQFF
TRBJ1-6,few,TRBV7-9,NA,TGTGCCAGCAGAACAATGGGGCTTAATTCACCCCTCCACTTT,CASRTMGLNSPLHF
TRBJ2-7,many,TRBV6-1,NA,TGTGCCAGCAGGGAAAGTTCCGAGCAGTACTTC,CASRESSEQYF
TRBJ2-2,once,TRBV15,TRBD1,TGTGCCACCAGCAGAGATCGATGGACAGGGACTGGGGACACCGGGGAGCTGTTTTTT,CATSRDRWTGTGDTGELFF
TRBJ1-5,many,TRBV19,NA,TGTGCCAGTAGTATACGGCCGGTAGGCAATCAGCCCCAGCATTTT,CASSIRPVGNQPQHF
TRBJ2-7,many,TRBV10-2,NA,TGCGCCAGCCACGGGACCAACTACGAGCAGTACTTC,CASHGTNYEQYF
TRBJ1-4,once,TRBV2,NA,TGTGCCAGTCGACCCGGGACAACTCAGGGGATGGTGTTTTTT,CASRPGTTQGMVFF
TRBJ2-6,NA,TRBV5-1,NA,TGCGCCAGTGTTAGCTCTGGGGCCAACGTCCTGACTTTC,CASVSSGANVLTF
TRBJ2-7,NA,TRBV11-3,NA,TGTGCCAGCAGTGGGTCAGGGGTCAACGAGCAGTACTTC,CASSGSGVNEQYF
TRBJ2-7,NA,TRBV7-2,NA,TGTGCCAGCAGCTTAGTTGTTCGGGATCAACATCCCTACGAGCAGTACTTC,CASSLVVRDQHPYEQYF
TRBJ2-2,NA,TRBV24-1,TRBD2,TGTGCCACCCAGGGACTAGCGGGCACCGGGGAGCTGTTTTTT,CATQGLAGTGELFF
TRBJ1-5,many,TRBV10-3,NA,TGTGCCATCCGGGATTTCAATCAGCCCCAGCATTTT,CAIRDFNQPQHF
TRBJ1-2,NA,TRBV29-1,NA,TGCAGCGTTGATGATTGGGGCAGGGAATATCGTAACTATGGCTACACCTTC,CSVDDWGREYRNYGYTF
TRBJ1-2,NA,TRBV20-1,NA,TGCAGTGCTCAAGCGGGGACACAGGACTATGGCTACACCTTC,CSAQAGTQDYGYTF
TRBJ1-5,many,TRBV9,NA,TGTGCCAGCAGCGTGTCTGGGGGCAATCAGCCCCAGCATTTT,CASSVSGGNQPQHF
TRBJ1-5,many,TRBV20-1,TRBD1,TGCAGTGCTAGAGATAGGACAGGTTGGCATTTT,CSARDRTGWHF
TRBJ2-5,many,TRBV15,NA,TGTGCCACCAGCAGCGGCCGGGGGTCCGTGGAGACCCAGTACTTC,CATSSGRGSVETQYF
TRBJ1-2,NA,TRBV7-4,TRBD1,TGTGCCAGCAGCTTCCTCGGGACAGGGCGTCAGACTGGCTACACCTTC,CASSFLGTGRQTGYTF
TRBJ1-2,many,TRBV13,TRBD1,TGTGCCAGCAGCCTCGCCTTTGATCGGACAGGGGCGAACTATGGCTACACCTTC,CASSLAFDRTGANYGYTF
TRBJ2-1,few,TRBV24-1,TRBD2,TGTGCCACCGCCCGGGGGACTAGGGTGTTCTTC,CATARGTRVFF
TRBJ2-5,NA,TRBV7-9,NA,TGTGCCAGCAGCCCTACGGGTAGCTGGGCGGAGACCCAGTACTTC,CASSPTGSWAETQYF
TRBJ2-3,NA,TRBV11-2,TRBD2,TGTGCTTCAGAGCGGGAGCCACAAGATACGCAGTATTTT,CASEREPQDTQYF
TRBJ2-5,once,TRBV20-1,NA,TGCAGTGCTACCCACATCAGTGGAGGGCGGCAAGAGACCCAGTACTTC,CSATHISGGRQETQYF
TRBJ1-1,NA,TRBV10-3,NA,TGTGCCATCAGTGATGCAGGGGCAACTGAAGCTTTCTTT,CAISDAGATEAFF
TRBJ1-2,NA,TRBV5-5,NA,TGTGCCAGCAGCTTCAACCCAGGGAGCGAGATCTATGGCTACACCTTC,CASSFNPGSEIYGYTF
TRBJ1-5,NA,TRBV7-9,NA,TGTGCCAGCAGCTTAGCAGCAGGGTATGGCAATCAGCCCCAGCATTTT,CASSLAAGYGNQPQHF
TRBJ2-7,NA,TRBV7-3,TRBD1,TGTGCCAGCAGCGTGGACAGGGGGCATGAGCAGTACTTC,CASSVDRGHEQYF
TRBJ1-6,NA,TRBV7-2,NA,TGTGCCAGCACTGGTAGGGGGAGGAATTCACCCCTCCACTTT,CASTGRGRNSPLHF
TRBJ1-5,NA,TRBV12-3/TRBV12-4,TRBD1,TGTGCCAGCAGCGGACAGGGAGGAGATGGGCAGCCCCAGCATTTT,CASSGQGGDGQPQHF
TRBJ2-2,few,TRBV20-1,NA,TGCAGTGCTACCCTAAGGACAGGGGAGCTGTTTTTT,CSATLRTGELFF
TRBJ2-6,NA,TRBV19,NA,TGTGCCAGTAGTTTCCAGGGTGGCTCTGGGGCCAACGTCCTGACTTTC,CASSFQGGSGANVLTF
TRBJ2-7,many,TRBV9,NA,TGTGCCAGCAGCGTGGGGCCAACCTTTGCGTCGGGATGGCAGTACTTC,CASSVGPTFASGWQYF
TRBJ2-7,many,TRBV10-3,NA,TGTGCCATCAGTGATTGGTCCAACGGCCCCTACGAGCAGTACTTC,CAISDWSNGPYEQYF
TRBJ2-7,many,TRBV12-3/TRBV12-4,TRBD2,TGTGCCAGCAGCCTGCGGGAGGCCTCCTACGAGCAGTACTTC,CASSLREASYEQYF
TRBJ1-5,NA,TRBV7-6,NA,TGTGCCAGCAGCTTAGAATCTTCGGGAAGCAATCAGCCCCAGCATTTT,CASSLESSGSNQPQHF
TRBJ2-7,NA,TRBV6-1,NA,TGTGCCAGCGGCCCCAGGAGTTCCTACGAGCAGTACTTC,CASGPRSSYEQYF
TRBJ1-2,NA,TRBV28,TRBD1,TGTGCCAGCAGTTCATCGGGACAGCTAGTGGGAGTCGGCTACACCTTC,CASSSSGQLVGVGYTF
TRBJ1-4,NA,TRBV7-9,NA,TGTGCCAGCAGCTTAGTCCGGATTAATGAAAAACTGTTTTTT,CASSLVRINEKLFF
TRBJ1-1,NA,TRBV7-9,TRBD1,TGTGCCAGCTCTTCCAGGGGGGGGGTGGGGACTGAAGCTTTCTTT,CASSSRGGVGTEAFF
TRBJ1-3,once,TRBV7-9,TRBD1,TGTGCCAGCAGCCCGCCGACAGGGACTGGAAACACCATATATTTT,CASSPPTGTGNTIYF
TRBJ2-6,many,TRBV13,TRBD1,TGTGCCAGCAGCTCCCCAACAGGGGGGTCTGGGGCCAACGTCCTGACTTTC,CASSSPTGGSGANVLTF
TRBJ1-2,NA,TRBV5-1,NA,TGCGCCAGCAGGGAACAAACATCTAACTATGGCTACACCTTC,CASREQTSNYGYTF